This T cell receptor (beta chain) derives from a study of regulatory T cells in long-lasting Graves disease. With 8 bases clipped from V and 2 bases from J, the junction kept 9 bases outside the gene matches. Per the germline V gene, CDR1 is LNHDA and CDR2 is SQIVND (reference sequence). The CDR3 covers 15 residues. There are a few counts of this clonotype. HTBI primers from iRepertoire and Arm-PCR of CDR3 regions yielded the TCR beta libraries. Via MiXCR, TCRdb re-called the multiplex PCR reads, giving one row per CDR3 protein. The repertoire has fewer than 650,000 distinct CDR3 sequences, about 16% of them found once; the top ten carry more than 10%. The time point is: newly diagnosed GD, antithyroid drugs for less than 3 months. PBMCs were the source of the RNA used for TCR sequencing. Recruitment took place at an endocrinology department in Xi'an, China. These same data were also listed under a study on T cells in Graves' hyperthyroidism and ophthalmopathy.

The TCR comes from a young man with Graves disease. The specimen was peripheral blood mononuclear cells (PBMCs), collected at new diagnosis, from a patient treated with antithyroid drugs. The genes are TRBV19 and TRBJ2-7; 10 bases map to TRBD1. The CDR3 DNA is TGTGCCAGTTCCACCGGACAGGGGGTGACCTACGAGCAGTACTTC. It yields the protein CASSTGQGVTYEQYF.